This passage covers 14 T cell receptor beta chains from one sample sequenced in a study of OX40 agonist ivuxolimab in advanced cancers. Sequenced by immunoSEQ multiplex PCR; TCRdb stores in-frame clones only, minus some. The data hold around 46,000 clones, with just over 85% observed a single time. The sequencing used CD4+ or CD8+ T cells sorted from blood, collected in a trial of the OX40 agonist ivuxolimab. The origin of the receptors is an adult with an advanced solid tumor such as melanoma, head and neck, liver or kidney cancer.

The rearrangement links TRBV5-6 to TRBJ2-4, with 8 positions matching TRBD1. The CDR3 runs 14 residues. Germline loops: CDR1 SGHDT, CDR2 YYEEEE. With 0 bases clipped from V and 4 bases from J, the junction kept 0 bases outside the gene matches. Here the CDR3 reads CASSLGQGKNIQYF. CDR3 bases: TGTGCCAGCAGCTTGGGACAGGGGAAAAACATTCAGTACTTC.

The chain links TRBV4-1 to TRBJ2-7; 12 nucleotides agree with TRBD2. Losses at the gene ends were 4 bases for V and 2 bases for J; bases not matched to a gene: 15. The germline V gene has CDR1 MGHRA and CDR2 YSYEKL. This CDR3 spans 19 amino acids. The DNA of the CDR3 is TGCGCCAGCAGCCTCAAGAACGGCCTAGCGGGGGGGTTCGCCTACGAGCAGTACTTC. Protein product: CASSLKNGLAGGFAYEQYF.

This clone was seen just once. V usage is TRBV9 and J usage is TRBJ2-3; TRBD1 might be the D (7 bases). V dropped 5 bases and J dropped 5 bases, with 15 bases sitting between them. This CDR3 spans 14 amino acids. Germline V lookup: CDR1 SGDLS, CDR2 YYNGEE. CDR3 in DNA: TGTGCCAGCAGGAAGGAGGGGGCGGGAGATACGCAGTATTTT. Amino acid sequence: CASRKEGAGDTQYF.

This clone was counted at least ten times. The rearrangement uses TRBV7-2 and TRBJ1-4; 8 bases line up with TRBD1. The germline gives CDR1 SGHTA, CDR2 FQGNSA. There are 16 residues in the CDR3. The J segment lost 3 bases and the V segment lost 5 bases, leaving 8 bases of the junction unmatched. This CDR3 reads CASSPGQAPSNEKLFF. In DNA form, the CDR3 reads TGTGCCAGCAGCCCGGGACAGGCACCCTCTAATGAAAAACTGTTTTTT.

This rearrangement joins TRBV6-6 to TRBJ2-7; maybe TRBD2 (5 bases). This CDR3 comprises 13 residues. Trimming shortened V by 2 bases and J by 3 bases, and 8 bases separated the two germline ends. Germline loops: CDR1 MNHNY, CDR2 SVGAGI (reference sequence). In nucleotides, the CDR3 is TGTGCCAGCAGTTACCCCGGGGACTACGAGCAGTACTTC. Encoded protein: CASSYPGDYEQYF.

The chain carries TRBV11-2 and TRBJ2-3; TRBD2 aligns across 12 bases. Unmatched junction bases numbered 11, after V lost 2 bases and J lost 5 bases. Germline lookup yields CDR1 SGHAT and CDR2 FQNNGV. The CDR3 spans 18 residues. The CDR3 is CASSLFPSGGAFGDTQYF. The CDR3, as DNA: TGTGCCAGCAGCTTATTTCCTAGCGGGGGGGCCTTTGGAGATACGCAGTATTTT.

The rearrangement joins TRBV28 to TRBJ2-1; TRBD2 aligns across 11 bases. This CDR3 comprises 15 residues. V shed 3 bases and J 4 bases; nucleotides not matched to a gene: 2. CDR1 and CDR2 from the germline V gene are MDHEN and SYDVKM. The DNA of the CDR3 is TGTGCCAGCAGTTTTAGCGGGGGGGCTTACAATGAGCAGTTCTTC. It encodes CASSFSGGAYNEQFF.

The V gene is TRBV10-2, the J gene TRBJ1-3; D perhaps matches TRBD1 (5 bases). Deletions cut 5 bases from V and 4 bases from J, with 12 bases between. Germline CDR1 and CDR2: WSHSY and SAAADI. The CDR3 runs to 14 residues. The chain's CDR3 is CASSSGTLGNTIYF. CDR3 nucleotides: TGCGCCAGCAGTTCCGGGACCCTGGGAAACACCATATATTTT.

The rearrangement joins TRBV9 to TRBJ1-3; perhaps TRBD1 as D (5 bases). V shed 2 bases and J shed 0 bases, with 12 bases lying between them. CDR3 length: 16 amino acids. Germline lookup yields CDR1 SGDLS and CDR2 YYNGEE. CDR3 nucleotide sequence: TGTGCCAGCAGCGTTCTCGGGGGAGGCTCTGGAAACACCATATATTTT. Residues: CASSVLGGGSGNTIYF.

The chain links TRBV4-2 to TRBJ2-7; a possible D gene is TRBD2 (6 bases). The germline gives CDR1 LGHNA, CDR2 YNFKEQ. The CDR3 runs to 15 residues. The V and J ends lost 4 bases and 2 bases respectively, with 15 bases between them. The CDR3: CASSLPTSLTYEQYF. The DNA of the CDR3 is TGTGCCAGCAGCCTCCCGACTAGTCTTACCTACGAGCAGTACTTC.

The J gene is TRBJ1-2, the V gene TRBV10-3, with 10 bases matching TRBD1. Germline V gene data show CDR1 as ENHRY and CDR2 as SYGVKD. V was pared by 4 bases and J by 8 bases, with 4 bases of the junction left unmatched. This CDR3 contains 13 residues. CDR3 in DNA: TGTGCCATCAGTGCGGGACAGGGGCGCGGCTACACCTTC. Its protein product is CAISAGQGRGYTF.

The V and J genes are TRBV27 and TRBJ1-2; no firm D call. Germline lookup yields CDR1 MNHEY and CDR2 SMNVEV (reference sequence). V was shortened by 4 bases and J by 0 bases, with 12 bases between the two germline ends. This CDR3 is built from 15 residues. Written as DNA, the CDR3 is TGTGCCAGCAGTTCTGCAGATCTCTCTAACTATGGCTACACCTTC. It encodes CASSSADLSNYGYTF.

This chain connects TRBV7-2 to TRBJ1-2; TRBD1 matches at 8 bases. This CDR3 spans 12 amino acids. Losses at the gene ends were 5 bases for V and 5 bases for J; bases not matched to a gene: 1. Germline values: CDR1 SGHTA, CDR2 FQGNSA. Written as DNA, the CDR3 is TGTGCCAGCAGCGGACAGGGTTATGGCTACACCTTC. Its translation is CASSGQGYGYTF.

This clone was observed once. An end of the junction differs from the germline gene, which may be a read error. The V gene is TRBV29-1, the J gene TRBJ1-2; D not resolved. CDR3 length: 8 residues. Germline lookup yields CDR1 SQVTM and CDR2 ANQGSEA. The CDR3 region has the DNA TGCAGCGTGGAGGACGTAAAGTTC. Amino acid sequence: CSVEDVKF.